This T cell receptor (beta chain) was sequenced for a study of radiation and T cells in renal cell carcinoma. The time point: blood 4 weeks post-SBRT, at nephrectomy. The treatment here: 15 Gy SBRT to primary tumor, nephrectomy 4 weeks later. Serial blood draws occurred at baseline and 2 and 4 weeks post-SBRT. This renal cell carcinoma was of the clear cell type. This clone was counted only a few times. Its cognate antigen is unknown. Clones were sequenced by immunoSEQ multiplex PCR, and TCRdb holds only the in-frame ones, with some missing. Of some 150,000 clones in the sample, around 88% were seen once. Overall study results and limits: From baseline, blood top tumor clonotypes peaked at 2 weeks post-radiation.

V shed 4 bases and J 4 bases; nucleotides not matched to a gene: 9. CDR3 length equals 16 residues. The V gene's germline CDR1 is LNHDA and CDR2 SQIVND (reference sequence). Sequencing was performed on blood, taken from a patient whose treatment included radiotherapy and nephrectomy. This TCR derives from a woman between 45 and 65 years old with renal cell carcinoma. The J gene is TRBJ2-7, the V gene TRBV19, with TRBD2 matching 11 bases. The CDR3 DNA is TGTGCCAGTAGTAGCGGGACTAGCGGTAATCGGTACGAGCAGTACTTC. Protein product: CASSSGTSGNRYEQYF.